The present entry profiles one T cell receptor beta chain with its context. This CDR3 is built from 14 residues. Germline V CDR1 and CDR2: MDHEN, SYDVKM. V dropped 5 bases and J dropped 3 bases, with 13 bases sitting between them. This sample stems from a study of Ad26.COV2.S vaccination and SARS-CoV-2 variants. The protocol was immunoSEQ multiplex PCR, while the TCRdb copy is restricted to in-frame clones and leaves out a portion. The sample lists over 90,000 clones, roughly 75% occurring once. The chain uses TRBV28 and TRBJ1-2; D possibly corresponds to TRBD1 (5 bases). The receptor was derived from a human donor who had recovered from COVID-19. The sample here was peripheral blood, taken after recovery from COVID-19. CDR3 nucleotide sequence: TGTGCCAGCAGTCCCGGGGGGGAACACTATGGCTACACCTTC. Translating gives CASSPGGEHYGYTF.